The TCR beta chain under discussion was sequenced for a study of blood T cell repertoires in COVID-19 (dated by TCRdb to 2018 to 2021). Describing the broader study: Samples covering the acute and convalescent phases of COVID-19 were provided by collaborators in the United States, Italy and Spain. The prospective study material was composed of cDNA or gDNA derived from T cells, B-cell-depleted T cells, or PBMCs. Deeply sampled blood TCRbeta repertoires from subjects exposed to, actively infected with, or recovered from COVID-19 were included in the dataset. The repertoires were made available in a free public database intended to serve as a resource for research on the immune response to SARS-CoV-2. The samples were drawn from two sources: the first 160 participants of the ongoing ImmuneRACE study, and over 1,000 subjects contributed by 6 global collaborators. The sample metadata nearly always contained a de-identified subject ID, COVID-19 status, age in years and sex. HLA class I and class II types, where available, came from metadata supplied by the sample provider rather than from assay-based typing.

The immunoSEQ Assay, a bias-controlled multiplex PCR, was used to amplify TCRbeta CDR3 regions from genomic DNA. The paper's data handling went like this. The number of nucleated cells in each sample was estimated from the amplification of reference gene primers within the assay. To quantify the absolute abundance of each unique TCRbeta CDR3 rearrangement, sequence reads were collapsed and filtered. For each sample, productive Simpson clonality was calculated as the square root of Simpson's diversity index across productive rearrangements. Not all clones reach the TCRdb copy of this immuneACCESS table, which keeps in-frame sequences only. Checked studies attribute under half of the gap to unresolved V genes and leave the rest unexplained. V and J calls and clone size follow that table, whereas D and trimming were derived from the DNA. The sample table holds about 140,000 clones, of which 70% to 80% were seen once. The ten largest clones represent approximately 16% of the sample.

General study outcomes and caveats: The quantity of clinical and demographic metadata differed by source and by participant and was supplied without curation.

Collaborating institutions collected whole blood in K2EDTA tubes following their own protocols. For TCRbeta analysis, collaborators shipped samples in one of three forms: frozen whole blood, isolated PBMCs, or DNA extracted from either of those sample types. Of note for this clone: This clone's antigen is unknown. No base quality information exists; no much larger clone differs at one position.

The CDR3 runs 14 amino acids, cysteine and phenylalanine included. Of the read, only the CDR3 DNA is kept; its 42 bases are in frame from base 1. CDR1 is given as GTSNPN and CDR2 as SVGIG, both from the germline V gene (reference sequence). Germline trimming: 3 bases from V, 8 bases from J; junction bases outside gene matches: 10. Sequencing was carried out using peripheral blood. The receptor chain draws on TRBV30 and TRBJ1-3; a stretch of 7 junction bases matches TRBD1. The clonotype was recovered from a man aged 45-60 years with acute or convalescent COVID-19. The sequenced DNA: TGTGCCTGGAGCGAACAGGGGATCGTGGACACCATATATTTT. This gives the protein CAWSEQGIVDTIYF.